What follows are 13 T cell receptor beta chains derived from one specimen sequenced in a study of CD8 T cells in ankylosing spondylitis. TCRdb recomputed calls from the 5' RACE reads with MiXCR, one row per CDR3 protein. The sample holds fewer than 200,000 distinct CDR3 sequences, roughly 18% seen once. The sample was blood, either unsorted or a sorted T cell fraction (not recorded which). All receptors come from a male donor with ankylosing spondylitis or in good health (not recorded which).

A few counts support this clonotype. This chain connects TRBV10-3 to TRBJ2-7; no reliable D call. CDR1 is ENHRY and CDR2 is SYGVKD in the germline V gene. The CDR3 contains 15 residues. The V end was cut by 0 bases, the J end by 2 bases, with 11 bases between. This chain's CDR3 is CAISESKRSAYEQYF. The CDR3 DNA follows: TGTGCCATCAGTGAGTCAAAACGGTCGGCCTACGAGCAGTACTTC.

This clonotype occurred a few times. V gene TRBV18 combines with J gene TRBJ2-2; the D is unclear. Trimming removed 5 bases at V and 1 base at J, with 8 bases between. This CDR3 is 14 amino acids long. Germline lookup yields CDR1 KGHSH and CDR2 LQKENI. The CDR3 DNA follows: TGTGCCAGCTCAGCCAGTATGAACACCGGGGAGCTGTTTTTT. The encoded protein is CASSASMNTGELFF.

This clonotype was picked up a small number of times. The rearrangement uses TRBV2 and TRBJ2-1; the D call may be TRBD1 or TRBD2 (5 bases each). CDR1 and CDR2 from the germline V gene are SNHLY and FYNNEI. This CDR3 comprises 15 residues. V gave up 6 bases and J gave up 1 base, with 13 bases separating them. The CDR3 spells CASSVGTGSYNEQFF. The CDR3 DNA reads as TGTGCCAGCAGCGTTGGGACGGGATCCTACAATGAGCAGTTCTTC.

The sample holds a few counts of this clonotype. The rearrangement joins TRBV20-1 to TRBJ2-3; 13 bases agree with TRBD2. CDR1 and CDR2 from the germline V gene are DFQATT and SNEGSKA (reference sequence). CDR3 length equals 15 residues. V lost 6 bases to trimming and J lost 4 bases; unmatched junction nucleotides: 7. The CDR3 reads CSARTSGSFADTQYF. The DNA for the CDR3 is TGCAGTGCAAGGACTAGCGGGAGTTTCGCAGATACGCAGTATTTT.

This chain links TRBV28 with TRBJ1-4; D is unclear. The ends were cut back, 5 bases at V and 0 bases at J, with 7 bases in the middle. Germline CDR1 reads MDHEN; CDR2 reads SYDVKM. CDR3 size: 14 residues. DNA for the CDR3: TGTGCCAGCAGTGAGAGGCCAACTAATGAAAAACTGTTTTTT. Its translation: CASSERPTNEKLFF.

This clonotype appeared a few times. The chain combines TRBV5-5 with TRBJ1-1; no definite D call. Trimming shortened V by 2 bases and J by 1 base, and 6 bases separated the two germline ends. The CDR3 extends over 13 amino acids. Germline loops: CDR1 SGHKS, CDR2 YYEKEE (reference sequence). This CDR3 reads CASSFGRNTEAFF. The DNA for the CDR3 is TGTGCCAGCAGCTTTGGCAGGAACACTGAAGCTTTCTTT.

This clonotype came up many times. The gene calls are TRBV25-1 and TRBJ2-5; TRBD2 might be the D (6 bases). The CDR3 runs to 17 residues. Trimming removed 0 bases from V and 3 bases from J, with 17 bases in between. The germline gives CDR1 MGHDK, CDR2 SYGVNS. The CDR3 DNA is TGTGCCAGCAGTGAATATCACCTGGGGGGAAGAAAAGAGACCCAGTACTTC. It specifies CASSEYHLGGRKETQYF.

This clonotype has ten or more counts. This chain joins TRBV5-1 and TRBJ2-2; TRBD2 might be the D (5 bases). In germline, CDR1 is SGHRS, CDR2 YFSETQ. Trimming took off 7 bases at V and 1 base at J, with 11 bases between the two ends. The CDR3 is made up of 14 amino acids. DNA for the CDR3: TGCGCCAGCGGCCGGGAAGTGAACACCGGGGAGCTGTTTTTT. Translation: CASGREVNTGELFF.

A few counts support this clonotype. This sequence joins TRBV6-1 and TRBJ2-5, with 10 bases lining up with TRBD1. The CDR3 loop spans 17 amino acids. Germline V gene data show CDR1 as MNHNS and CDR2 as SASEGT. The junction had 12 bases not matched to a gene; V was cut back by 4 bases and J by 4 bases. CDR3 loop: CASSARTGGNPLETQYF. CDR3 coding DNA: TGTGCCAGCAGTGCTCGGACAGGGGGAAATCCCTTAGAGACCCAGTACTTC.

This clonotype occurred a few times. The gene calls are TRBV7-8 and TRBJ1-5; TRBD1 might be the D (5 bases). The ends were cut back, 1 base at V and 4 bases at J, with 17 bases in the middle. The CDR3 consists of 17 residues. Germline values: CDR1 SGHVS, CDR2 FQNEAQ. CDR3 DNA sequence: TGTGCCAGCAGCTTAGATGAGGGGAGGCACTATAATCAGCCCCAGCATTTT. This sequence encodes CASSLDEGRHYNQPQHF.

V usage is TRBV7-9 and J usage is TRBJ2-1; TRBD2 might be the D (5 bases). Trimming cost V 1 base and J 2 bases, with 15 bases left between them. This CDR3 is 17 amino acids long. Per germline, CDR1 SEHNR and CDR2 FQNEAQ (reference sequence). The CDR3, as DNA: TGTGCCAGCAGCTTAGGAGGGCTCAGGCTGACCTACAATGAGCAGTTCTTC. The encoded protein is CASSLGGLRLTYNEQFF.

The CDR3 coding sequence is TGCAGTGCGATCAGCTCCTACAATGAGCAGTTCTTC. Its translation is CSAISSYNEQFF. The chain employs TRBV20-1 and TRBJ2-1; D gene unclear. The CDR3 loop spans 12 amino acids. V was trimmed by 6 bases and J by 0 bases, leaving 6 bases between them. Per germline, CDR1 DFQATT and CDR2 SNEGSKA (reference sequence).

The V gene is TRBV10-3, the J gene TRBJ1-2; D not certain. Trimming stripped 2 bases from V and 2 bases from J, with 6 bases between. This CDR3 region has 13 residues. Germline loops: CDR1 ENHRY, CDR2 SYGVKD. The CDR3 spells CAISERQNYGYTF. In DNA form, the CDR3 reads TGTGCCATCAGTGAGCGTCAGAACTATGGCTACACCTTC.